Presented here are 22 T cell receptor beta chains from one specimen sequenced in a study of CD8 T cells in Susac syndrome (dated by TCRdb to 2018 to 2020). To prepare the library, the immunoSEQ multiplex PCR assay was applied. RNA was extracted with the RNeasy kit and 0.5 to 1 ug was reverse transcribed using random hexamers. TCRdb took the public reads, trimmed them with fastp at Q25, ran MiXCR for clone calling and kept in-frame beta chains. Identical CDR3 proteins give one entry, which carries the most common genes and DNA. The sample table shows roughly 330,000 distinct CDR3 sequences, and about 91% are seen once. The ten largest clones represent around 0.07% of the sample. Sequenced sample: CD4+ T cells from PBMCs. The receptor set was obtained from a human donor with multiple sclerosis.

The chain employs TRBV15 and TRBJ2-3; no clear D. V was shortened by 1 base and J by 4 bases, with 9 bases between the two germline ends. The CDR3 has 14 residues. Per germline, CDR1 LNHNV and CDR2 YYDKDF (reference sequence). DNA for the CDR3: TGTGCCACCAGCAGAGCTCTCCAGGCAGATACGCAGTATTTT. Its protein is CATSRALQADTQYF.

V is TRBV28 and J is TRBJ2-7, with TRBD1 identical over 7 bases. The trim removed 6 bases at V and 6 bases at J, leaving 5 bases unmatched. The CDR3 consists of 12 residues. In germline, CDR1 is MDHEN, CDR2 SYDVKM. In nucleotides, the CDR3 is TGTGCCAGCAGACAGACAGGGTTCGAGCAGTACTTC. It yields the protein CASRQTGFEQYF.

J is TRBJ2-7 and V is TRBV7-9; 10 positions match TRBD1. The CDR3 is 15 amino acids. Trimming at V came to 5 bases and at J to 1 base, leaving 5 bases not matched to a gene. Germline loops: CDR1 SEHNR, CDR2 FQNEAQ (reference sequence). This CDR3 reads CASSDRGHGSYEQYF. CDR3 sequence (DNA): TGTGCCAGCAGCGACAGGGGGCATGGGTCCTACGAGCAGTACTTC.

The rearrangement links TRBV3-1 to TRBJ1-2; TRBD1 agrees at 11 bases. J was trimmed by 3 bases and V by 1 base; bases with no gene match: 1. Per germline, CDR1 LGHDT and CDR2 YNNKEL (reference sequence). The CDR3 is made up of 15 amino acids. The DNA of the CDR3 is TGTGCCAGCAGCCAAGGGACAGGGGGCCACTATGGCTACACCTTC. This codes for CASSQGTGGHYGYTF.

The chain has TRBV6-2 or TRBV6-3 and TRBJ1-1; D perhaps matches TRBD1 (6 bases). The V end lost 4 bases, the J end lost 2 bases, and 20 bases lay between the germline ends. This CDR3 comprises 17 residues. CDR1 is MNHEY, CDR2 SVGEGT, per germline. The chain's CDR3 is CASSSTGRGGQNTEAFF. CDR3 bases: TGTGCCAGCAGTTCCACGGGGAGGGGGGGACAAAACACTGAAGCTTTCTTT.

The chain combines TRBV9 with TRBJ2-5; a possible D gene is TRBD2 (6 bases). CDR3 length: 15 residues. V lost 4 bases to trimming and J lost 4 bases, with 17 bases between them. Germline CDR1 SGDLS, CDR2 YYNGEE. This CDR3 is CASSPRSGRRETQYF. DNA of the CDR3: TGTGCCAGCAGCCCCCGATCAGGGAGGAGAGAGACCCAGTACTTC.

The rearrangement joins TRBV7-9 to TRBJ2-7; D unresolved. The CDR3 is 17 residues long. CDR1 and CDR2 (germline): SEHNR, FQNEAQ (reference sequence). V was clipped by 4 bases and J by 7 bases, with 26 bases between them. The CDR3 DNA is TGTGCCAGCAGCTGGGCCGGCCTCGGGCTCAGAGAAGAGGAGCAGTACTTC. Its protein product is CASSWAGLGLREEEQYF.

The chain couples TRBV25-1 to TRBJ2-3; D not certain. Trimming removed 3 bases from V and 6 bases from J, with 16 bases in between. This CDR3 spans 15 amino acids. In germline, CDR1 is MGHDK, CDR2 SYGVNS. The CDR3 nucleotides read TGTGCCAGCAGTGATTTAGCTGAACGGACGGATACGCAGTATTTT. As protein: CASSDLAERTDTQYF. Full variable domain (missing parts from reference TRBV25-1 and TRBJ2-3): EADIYQTPRYLVIGTGKKITLECSQTMGHDKMYWYQQDPGMELHLIHYSYGVNSTEKGDLSSESTVSRIRTEHFPLTLESARPSHTSQYLCASSDLAERTDTQYFGPGTRLTVL.

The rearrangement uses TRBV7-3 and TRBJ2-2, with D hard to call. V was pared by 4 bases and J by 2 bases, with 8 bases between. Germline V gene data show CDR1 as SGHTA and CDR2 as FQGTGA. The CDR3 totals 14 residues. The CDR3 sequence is CASSSSSNTGELFF. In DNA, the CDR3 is TGTGCCAGCAGCTCCAGCTCAAACACCGGGGAGCTGTTTTTT.

CDR3 coding DNA: TGCAGTGCTAGGGTGGGGCGGGACAATGAGCAGTTCTTC. Its protein is CSARVGRDNEQFF. The chain links TRBV20-1 to TRBJ2-1; D might be TRBD1 or TRBD2, each matching 5 bases. The V gene lost 3 bases and the J gene lost 5 bases, with 11 bases spanning the gap. This CDR3 comprises 13 residues. From germline, CDR1 is DFQATT and CDR2 SNEGSKA (reference sequence).

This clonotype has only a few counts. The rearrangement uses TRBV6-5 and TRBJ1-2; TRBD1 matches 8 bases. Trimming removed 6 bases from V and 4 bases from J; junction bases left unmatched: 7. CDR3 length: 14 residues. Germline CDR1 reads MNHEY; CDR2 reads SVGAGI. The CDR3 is CASSLQGEGYGYTF. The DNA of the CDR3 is TGTGCCAGCAGCTTACAGGGGGAGGGCTATGGCTACACCTTC.

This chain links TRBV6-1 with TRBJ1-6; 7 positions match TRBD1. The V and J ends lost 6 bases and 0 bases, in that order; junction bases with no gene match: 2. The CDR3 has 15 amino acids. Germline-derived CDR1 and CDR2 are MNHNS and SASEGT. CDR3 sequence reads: CASRTGSSYNSPLHF. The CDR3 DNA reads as TGTGCCAGCAGGACAGGGAGCTCCTATAATTCACCCCTCCACTTT.

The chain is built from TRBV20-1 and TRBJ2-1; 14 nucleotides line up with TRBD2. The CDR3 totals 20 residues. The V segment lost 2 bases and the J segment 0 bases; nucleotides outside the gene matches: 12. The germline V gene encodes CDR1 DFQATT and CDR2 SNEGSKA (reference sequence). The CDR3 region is CSARSLGGTSGRSSYNEQFF. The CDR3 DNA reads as TGCAGTGCTAGATCTTTGGGGGGGACTAGCGGGAGAAGCTCCTACAATGAGCAGTTCTTC.

DNA for the CDR3: TGTGCCAGCAGCTTAGTCTGGACCGGGGAGCTGTTTTTT. This codes for CASSLVWTGELFF. This chain joins TRBV7-2 and TRBJ2-2, with D unclear. Trimming left V 1 base short and J 5 bases short, with 5 bases between. The CDR3 is 13 amino acids. The germline gives CDR1 SGHTA, CDR2 FQGNSA.

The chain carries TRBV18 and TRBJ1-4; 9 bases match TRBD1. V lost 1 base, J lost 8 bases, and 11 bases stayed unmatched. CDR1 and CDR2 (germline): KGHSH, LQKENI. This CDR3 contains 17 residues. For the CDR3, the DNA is TGTGCCAGCTCACCACAACAGGGGGCCCGGGGGTCCGAAAAACTGTTTTTT. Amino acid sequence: CASSPQQGARGSEKLFF.

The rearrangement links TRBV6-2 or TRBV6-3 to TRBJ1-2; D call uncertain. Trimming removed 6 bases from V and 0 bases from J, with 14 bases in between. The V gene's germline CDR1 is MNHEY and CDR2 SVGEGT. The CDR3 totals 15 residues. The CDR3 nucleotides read TGTGCCAGCAGCGCCGGTAGCCTAGCTAACTATGGCTACACCTTC. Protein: CASSAGSLANYGYTF.

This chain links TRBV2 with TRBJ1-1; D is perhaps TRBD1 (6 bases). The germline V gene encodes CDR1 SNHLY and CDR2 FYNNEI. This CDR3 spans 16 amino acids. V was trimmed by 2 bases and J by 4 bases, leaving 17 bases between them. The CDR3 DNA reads TGTGCCAGCAGTGAAAGGAGGACAGTCCTGGGCACTGAAGCTTTCTTT. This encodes CASSERRTVLGTEAFF.

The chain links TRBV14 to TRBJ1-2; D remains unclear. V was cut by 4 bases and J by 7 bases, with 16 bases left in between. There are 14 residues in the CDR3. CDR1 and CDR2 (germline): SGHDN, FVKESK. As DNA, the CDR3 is TGTGCCAGCAGCCGGGAGTTGGTGGATGGTGGCTACACCTTC. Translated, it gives CASSRELVDGGYTF.

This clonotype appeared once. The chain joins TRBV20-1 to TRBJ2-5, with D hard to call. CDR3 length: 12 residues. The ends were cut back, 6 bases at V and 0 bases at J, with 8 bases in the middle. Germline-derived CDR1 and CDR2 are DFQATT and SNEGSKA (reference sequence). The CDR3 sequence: CSALSYQETQYF. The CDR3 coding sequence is TGCAGTGCGCTTTCCTACCAAGAGACCCAGTACTTC.

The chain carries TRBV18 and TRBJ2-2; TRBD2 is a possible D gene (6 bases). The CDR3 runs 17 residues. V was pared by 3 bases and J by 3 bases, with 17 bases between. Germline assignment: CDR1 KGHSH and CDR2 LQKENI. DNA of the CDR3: TGTGCCAGCTCACCGCTATCGGGAGTGAAAGACACCGGGGAGCTGTTTTTT. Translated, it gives CASSPLSGVKDTGELFF.

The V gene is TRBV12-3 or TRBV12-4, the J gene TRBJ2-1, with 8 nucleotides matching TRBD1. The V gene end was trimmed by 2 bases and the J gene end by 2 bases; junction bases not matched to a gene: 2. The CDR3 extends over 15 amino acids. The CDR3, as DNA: TGTGCCAGCAGTTTAACGGGACAGGCCTACAATGAGCAGTTCTTC. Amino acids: CASSLTGQAYNEQFF.

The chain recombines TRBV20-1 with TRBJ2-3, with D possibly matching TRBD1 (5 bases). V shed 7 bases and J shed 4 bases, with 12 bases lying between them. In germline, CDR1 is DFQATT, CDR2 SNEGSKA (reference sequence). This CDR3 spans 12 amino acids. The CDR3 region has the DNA TGCAGTGTTACAGGTCAGGCAGATACGCAGTATTTT. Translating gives CSVTGQADTQYF.